The TCR beta chain described here comes from a study of T cell responses to AZD1222 COVID-19 vaccine. The study, taken as a whole, reports: Seropositive AZD1222 recipients at baseline numbered only five or six. Sampling captured repertoires only after the peak T cell response. Increases in Spike-specific TCR breadth and depth were seen after two AZD1222 doses.

Comment on this clone: The antigen remains unidentified.

Assay used: immunoSEQ multiplex PCR; TCRdb lists only in-frame clones, some missing. Here the sample spans roughly 160,000 clones, approximately 91% being singletons. CDR3 length equals 15 residues. V lost 4 bases to trimming and J lost 4 bases; unmatched junction nucleotides: 6. From germline, CDR1 is LNHDA and CDR2 SQIVND (reference sequence). The chain is built from TRBV19 and TRBJ1-5; 8 nucleotides line up with TRBD1. Sample: peripheral blood, taken on day 0 of AZD1222 vaccination. This receptor was taken from an adult in good health. The CDR3 DNA reads as TGTGCCAGTAGTACGAGGCAGGGGGCAAATCAGCCCCAGCATTTT. Translating gives CASSTRQGANQPQHF.